The 9 T cell receptor beta chains in this list originate from one sample, sequenced in a study of T-cell reconstitution after alpha-beta-depleted transplantation in children. A TCRbeta library incorporating unique molecular identifiers was prepared. MiXCR, run by TCRdb on the PCR reads, gives a single entry per CDR3 protein. The table shows about 98,000 distinct CDR3 sequences, with 20% to 30% occurring only once. This sample comprised PBMCs, obtained before TCRalphabeta/CD19-depleted stem cell transplant. These receptors came from a boy aged 2 to 10 with acute lymphoblastic leukemia, due to receive a stem cell transplant.

In this sample, this clonotype turned up a few times. This chain links TRBV29-1 with TRBJ2-3; D unresolved. The CDR3 extends over 12 amino acids. The V end was cut by 4 bases, the J end by 4 bases, with 9 bases between. Germline V CDR1 and CDR2: SQVTM, ANQGSEA. The CDR3 DNA follows: TGCAGCGTTGTCGGAGCCCCAGATACGCAGTATTTT. Translating gives CSVVGAPDTQYF.

This clonotype was counted at least ten times. This chain links TRBV7-9 with TRBJ1-1; TRBD1 matches 8 bases. V lost 5 bases and J lost 6; bases outside the gene matches: 14. Germline V gene lookup returns CDR1 SEHNR and CDR2 FQNEAQ (reference sequence). The CDR3 has 16 residues. The CDR3 reads CASSRDIPVDRAEAFF. The CDR3 bases are TGTGCCAGCAGCCGCGATATACCCGTGGACAGGGCTGAAGCTTTCTTT.

The chain has TRBV6-2 or TRBV6-3 and TRBJ2-1, with TRBD2 matching 8 bases. The length of the CDR3 is 18 residues. Germline assignment: CDR1 MNHEY and CDR2 SVGEGT. V gave up 4 bases and J gave up 3 bases; unmatched junction bases: 14. CDR3: CASSFTLLAELSYNEQFF. The CDR3 DNA sequence: TGTGCCAGCAGTTTTACGTTACTAGCGGAGCTCAGCTACAATGAGCAGTTCTTC.

This chain joins TRBV5-6 and TRBJ2-2, with 11 bases that match TRBD2. With 0 bases clipped from V and 3 bases from J, the junction kept 1 base outside the gene matches. Germline V gene data show CDR1 as SGHDT and CDR2 as YYEEEE. This CDR3 has 16 residues. CDR3 sequence: CASSLELAGDTGELFF. The CDR3 DNA is TGTGCCAGCAGCTTGGAACTAGCGGGAGACACCGGGGAGCTGTTTTTT.

This chain joins TRBV5-1 and TRBJ2-7, with unresolved D. The V and J ends lost 4 bases and 2 bases respectively, with 16 bases between them. This CDR3 region has 15 residues. In germline, CDR1 is SGHRS, CDR2 YFSETQ. CDR3 protein: CASSTVVGTTYEQYF. CDR3 coding DNA: TGCGCCAGCAGCACCGTAGTCGGAACGACCTACGAGCAGTACTTC.

This rearrangement joins TRBV28 to TRBJ2-5; D unclear. V lost 3 bases, J lost 2 bases, and 19 bases lay in between. CDR3 length equals 17 residues. CDR1 and CDR2 (germline): MDHEN, SYDVKM. The CDR3 coding sequence is TGTGCCAGCAGTTTGGGCTTGGGCGGTAGGGCACAAGAGACCCAGTACTTC. Protein sequence: CASSLGLGGRAQETQYF.

This clonotype came up a few times. V gene TRBV28 combines with J gene TRBJ2-7; D remains unclear. The germline CDR1 and CDR2 sequences are MDHEN and SYDVKM. V lost 11 bases and J 13 bases, leaving 12 bases between the germline ends. The CDR3 length is 8 residues. This CDR3 is CAVRRSYF. CDR3 nucleotides: TGTGCCGTGAGGCGGAGTTACTTC. The full variable domain, in which reference TRBV28 and TRBJ2-7 provide the parts outside the CDR3, is DVKVTQSSRYLVKRTGEKVFLECVQDMDHENMFWYRQDPGLGLRLIYFSYDVKMKEKGDIPEGYSVSREKKERFSLILESASTNQTSMYLCAVRRSYFGPGTRLTVT.

There are a few counts of this clonotype. The chain joins TRBV24-1 to TRBJ2-5, with 12 bases that match TRBD2. Germline V gene sequence: CDR1 KGHDR, CDR2 SFDVKD. This CDR3 spans 13 amino acids. The trim removed 9 bases at V and 5 bases at J, leaving 3 bases unmatched. In nucleotides, the CDR3 is TGTGCCACCGGGCTAGCGGGAGGGGAGACCCAGTACTTC. Encoded protein: CATGLAGGETQYF.

This clonotype appeared a few times. This rearrangement joins TRBV7-2 to TRBJ1-2, with 7 positions matching TRBD1. Germline CDR1 is SGHTA and CDR2 is FQGNSA. The V and J ends lost 3 bases and 5 bases, in that order; junction bases with no gene match: 6. The CDR3 sequence is 14 residues long. The CDR3 is CASSLTGTAYGYTF. The CDR3 DNA is TGTGCCAGCAGCTTGACCGGGACAGCTTATGGCTACACCTTC.